These 22 T cell receptor beta chains originate from one sample sequenced in a study of beta chain features in type 1 diabetes. Expressed TCRB transcripts got sequenced, as all isolated RNA was reverse transcribed. TCRdb's copy holds only in-frame clones and misses some; the assay was immunoSEQ multiplex PCR. The sample holds 900,000 or so clones, about a sixth seen once. The sample consisted of naive CD4+ T cells from blood. These receptors all come from a young woman in good health.

This clone showed up just a few times. This chain links TRBV27 with TRBJ1-1, with D unclear. V lost 0 bases, J lost 4 bases, and 9 bases lay in between. The germline V gene encodes CDR1 MNHEY and CDR2 SMNVEV (reference sequence). The CDR3 sequence is 14 residues long. CDR3 coding DNA: TGTGCCAGCAGTTTATCGCGTTTGGTCACTGAAGCTTTCTTT. This translates into CASSLSRLVTEAFF.

The chain recombines TRBV7-2 with TRBJ2-7, with TRBD2 as a possible D gene (7 bases). The V and J ends lost 5 bases and 3 bases respectively, with 17 bases between them. This CDR3 has 15 amino acids. The germline gives CDR1 SGHTA, CDR2 FQGNSA. In DNA form, the CDR3 reads TGTGCCAGCAGCCCCAGGGGAGGGCGGGGCTACGAGCAGTACTTC. It specifies CASSPRGGRGYEQYF.

This clone was picked up a small number of times. The chain links TRBV5-4 to TRBJ2-1; TRBD2 matches at 11 bases. Trimming took 0 bases from V and 10 from J; bases not matched to a gene: 6. In germline, CDR1 is SGHNT, CDR2 YYREEE (reference sequence). The length of the CDR3 is 15 residues. The CDR3 sequence: CASSLELLAGDEQFF. CDR3 sequence (DNA): TGTGCCAGCAGCTTGGAGCTACTAGCGGGAGACGAGCAGTTCTTC.

This rearrangement joins TRBV7-2 to TRBJ2-1; TRBD1 agrees at 11 bases. The CDR3 is 14 amino acids. The trim removed 4 bases at V and 9 bases at J, leaving 5 bases unmatched. Germline V gives CDR1 SGHTA, CDR2 FQGNSA. The CDR3 nucleotides are TGTGCCAGCAGCTCGGGACAGGGGGGATTTGAGCAGTTCTTC. It codes for CASSSGQGGFEQFF.

A remark on this clone: The same CDR3 arises from other DNA sequences in this sample as well. The chain is built from TRBV28 and TRBJ2-5; D is undetermined. Trimming shortened V by 6 bases and J by 4 bases, and 6 bases separated the two germline ends. Germline lookup yields CDR1 MDHEN and CDR2 SYDVKM. The CDR3 spans 11 residues. The CDR3 loop reads CASSGRETQYF. The CDR3 DNA reads TGTGCCAGCAGCGGACGAGAGACCCAGTACTTC.

This chain connects TRBV28 to TRBJ2-2, with 8 bases matching TRBD1. The ends lost 5 bases at V and 0 bases at J; junction bases unmatched: 5. The CDR3 loop spans 16 amino acids. Germline-derived CDR1 and CDR2 are MDHEN and SYDVKM. The CDR3 sequence: CASSLPGQANTGELFF. The DNA of the CDR3 is TGTGCCAGCAGTCTTCCGGGACAGGCGAACACCGGGGAGCTGTTTTTT.

This chain links TRBV5-4 with TRBJ1-2, with 9 bases matching TRBD1. V lost 4 bases and J lost 4; bases outside the gene matches: 11. CDR1 is SGHNT, CDR2 YYREEE, per germline (reference sequence). The length of the CDR3 is 16 residues. The CDR3: CASSRIGQGMGYGYTF. In DNA form, the CDR3 reads TGTGCCAGCAGCCGGATCGGACAGGGGATGGGCTATGGCTACACCTTC.

The chain links TRBV5-1 to TRBJ1-1; D gene ambiguous. The V and J ends lost 0 bases and 1 base respectively, with 7 bases between them. The germline CDR1 and CDR2 sequences are SGHRS and YFSETQ. The CDR3 consists of 14 residues. In DNA form, the CDR3 reads TGCGCCAGCAGCTTGGATCCGGGGAACACTGAAGCTTTCTTT. It codes for CASSLDPGNTEAFF.

The chain recombines TRBV28 with TRBJ2-3, with unresolved D. The CDR3 contains 16 residues. The V gene's germline CDR1 is MDHEN and CDR2 SYDVKM. The V end was cut by 7 bases, the J end by 0 bases, with 17 bases between. The CDR3 spells CASTLRTATSTDTQYF. The CDR3 DNA reads TGTGCCAGCACCCTTAGGACCGCGACCAGCACAGATACGCAGTATTTT.

This clone was counted a few times. This chain uses TRBV1 with TRBJ2-5. TRBV1 corresponds to a pseudogene. The CDR3 runs 16 residues. CDR3 region: CTSSQVPPARDETQYF. CDR3 nucleotide sequence: TGCACCAGCAGCCAAGTCCCCCCTGCGAGGGACGAGACCCAGTACTTC.

This clone was recorded a few times. The chain joins TRBV28 to TRBJ2-7, with D possibly matching TRBD2 (6 bases). Trimming took 7 bases from V and 1 from J, leaving 17 bases between them. The CDR3 consists of 15 residues. Germline assignment: CDR1 MDHEN and CDR2 SYDVKM. The CDR3 protein is CASTSWDSRSYEQYF. As DNA, the CDR3 is TGTGCCAGCACCTCATGGGACTCCCGATCCTACGAGCAGTACTTC.

V usage is TRBV18 and J usage is TRBJ2-7; weak D call: TRBD1 (6 bases). Germline CDR1 and CDR2: KGHSH and LQKENI. The CDR3 is 14 residues long. V was trimmed by 0 bases and J by 0 bases, leaving 6 bases between them. CDR3 in amino acids: CASSPPQGSYEQYF. The CDR3 region has the DNA TGTGCCAGCTCACCACCACAGGGCTCCTACGAGCAGTACTTC.

The genes are TRBV4-2 and TRBJ1-5; a weak D match, TRBD1 (5 bases). This CDR3 is built from 15 residues. Between the trimmed V and J ends, which lost 5 bases and 7 bases, there was a span of 18 bases. Germline CDR1 and CDR2: LGHNA and YNFKEQ. The CDR3 nucleotides are TGTGCCAGCAGCACGCGCGCGCGCAGGGACCAGCCCCAGCATTTT. Its translation: CASSTRARRDQPQHF.

This clone appeared a few times. The J gene is TRBJ2-3, the V gene TRBV5-1; 12 bases match TRBD2. The germline gives CDR1 SGHRS, CDR2 YFSETQ. Losses at the gene ends were 0 bases for V and 2 bases for J; bases not matched to a gene: 1. This CDR3 spans 16 amino acids. The CDR3 DNA reads TGCGCCAGCAGCTTGGGACTAGCGGGAGACACAGATACGCAGTATTTT. This translates into CASSLGLAGDTDTQYF.

This chain joins TRBV14 and TRBJ2-3; D possibly matches TRBD1 or TRBD2 (5 bases each). This CDR3 region has 13 residues. Germline lookup yields CDR1 SGHDN and CDR2 FVKESK. V was shortened by 3 bases and J by 5 bases, with 9 bases between the two germline ends. The CDR3 is CASSHGDGDTQYF. As DNA, the CDR3 is TGTGCCAGCAGCCACGGGGACGGAGATACGCAGTATTTT.

The chain has TRBV5-4 and TRBJ2-3; a weak D match, TRBD2 (6 bases). The CDR3 has 13 residues. CDR1 is SGHNT and CDR2 is YYREEE in the germline V gene (reference sequence). V was trimmed by 3 bases and J by 8 bases, leaving 13 bases between them. This CDR3 is CASSSKAGTTQYF. The CDR3 bases are TGTGCCAGCAGCTCCAAGGCGGGAACTACGCAGTATTTT.

This clone was seen a few times. This chain connects TRBV5-8 to TRBJ2-5; 11 nucleotides align to TRBD2. Trimming removed 2 bases from V and 5 bases from J; junction bases left unmatched: 5. The CDR3 totals 15 residues. The germline V gene encodes CDR1 SGHTS and CDR2 YDEGEE. The CDR3 DNA reads as TGTGCCAGCAGCTTCTTAGCGGGAGGGCCGGAGACCCAGTACTTC. Translating it yields CASSFLAGGPETQYF.

This clone appeared a few times. The chain joins TRBV25-1 to TRBJ2-1, with D tentatively TRBD2 (5 bases). Germline CDR1 MGHDK, CDR2 SYGVNS. This CDR3 comprises 14 residues. V shed 8 bases and J shed 6 bases, with 17 bases lying between them. The CDR3: CASSDSRGSNEQFF. Here the CDR3 DNA reads TGTGCCAGCTCTGACTCCCGAGGGAGCAATGAGCAGTTCTTC.

About this clone: The same CDR3 also results from other DNA sequences found in this sample. In DNA, the CDR3 is TGCGCCAGCAGCTTGGGCGGGACGAACACCGGGGAGCTGTTTTTT. It is translated as CASSLGGTNTGELFF. The chain carries TRBV5-1 and TRBJ2-2; TRBD2 might be the D (6 bases). The CDR3 is made up of 15 amino acids. Germline assignment: CDR1 SGHRS and CDR2 YFSETQ. Trimming removed 0 bases at V and 0 bases at J, with 6 bases between.

This chain connects TRBV20-1 to TRBJ1-1, with D uncertain. This CDR3 is 11 amino acids long. Germline V gives CDR1 DFQATT, CDR2 SNEGSKA (reference sequence). The CDR3 DNA reads TGCAGCTTATGGGTGAACACTGAAGCTTTCTTT. As protein: CSLWVNTEAFF.

This clone was counted at least ten times. The CDR3 sequence is CASSFLSDEQFF. The DNA for the CDR3 is TGTGCCAGCAGCTTCCTTAGCGATGAGCAGTTCTTC. The rearrangement links TRBV11-2 to TRBJ2-1; the D gene is possibly TRBD2 (5 bases). The ends were cut back, 3 bases at V and 8 bases at J, with 8 bases in the middle. CDR1 is SGHAT, CDR2 FQNNGV, per germline. The CDR3 is made up of 12 amino acids.

V is TRBV5-1 and J is TRBJ2-1; D not certain. This CDR3 is built from 12 residues. The V gene lost 4 bases and the J gene lost 8 bases, with 10 bases spanning the gap. Per the germline V gene, CDR1 is SGHRS and CDR2 is YFSETQ. The CDR3 sequence: CASSLRLDEQFF. DNA of the CDR3: TGCGCCAGCAGCCTTCGTCTTGATGAGCAGTTCTTC.